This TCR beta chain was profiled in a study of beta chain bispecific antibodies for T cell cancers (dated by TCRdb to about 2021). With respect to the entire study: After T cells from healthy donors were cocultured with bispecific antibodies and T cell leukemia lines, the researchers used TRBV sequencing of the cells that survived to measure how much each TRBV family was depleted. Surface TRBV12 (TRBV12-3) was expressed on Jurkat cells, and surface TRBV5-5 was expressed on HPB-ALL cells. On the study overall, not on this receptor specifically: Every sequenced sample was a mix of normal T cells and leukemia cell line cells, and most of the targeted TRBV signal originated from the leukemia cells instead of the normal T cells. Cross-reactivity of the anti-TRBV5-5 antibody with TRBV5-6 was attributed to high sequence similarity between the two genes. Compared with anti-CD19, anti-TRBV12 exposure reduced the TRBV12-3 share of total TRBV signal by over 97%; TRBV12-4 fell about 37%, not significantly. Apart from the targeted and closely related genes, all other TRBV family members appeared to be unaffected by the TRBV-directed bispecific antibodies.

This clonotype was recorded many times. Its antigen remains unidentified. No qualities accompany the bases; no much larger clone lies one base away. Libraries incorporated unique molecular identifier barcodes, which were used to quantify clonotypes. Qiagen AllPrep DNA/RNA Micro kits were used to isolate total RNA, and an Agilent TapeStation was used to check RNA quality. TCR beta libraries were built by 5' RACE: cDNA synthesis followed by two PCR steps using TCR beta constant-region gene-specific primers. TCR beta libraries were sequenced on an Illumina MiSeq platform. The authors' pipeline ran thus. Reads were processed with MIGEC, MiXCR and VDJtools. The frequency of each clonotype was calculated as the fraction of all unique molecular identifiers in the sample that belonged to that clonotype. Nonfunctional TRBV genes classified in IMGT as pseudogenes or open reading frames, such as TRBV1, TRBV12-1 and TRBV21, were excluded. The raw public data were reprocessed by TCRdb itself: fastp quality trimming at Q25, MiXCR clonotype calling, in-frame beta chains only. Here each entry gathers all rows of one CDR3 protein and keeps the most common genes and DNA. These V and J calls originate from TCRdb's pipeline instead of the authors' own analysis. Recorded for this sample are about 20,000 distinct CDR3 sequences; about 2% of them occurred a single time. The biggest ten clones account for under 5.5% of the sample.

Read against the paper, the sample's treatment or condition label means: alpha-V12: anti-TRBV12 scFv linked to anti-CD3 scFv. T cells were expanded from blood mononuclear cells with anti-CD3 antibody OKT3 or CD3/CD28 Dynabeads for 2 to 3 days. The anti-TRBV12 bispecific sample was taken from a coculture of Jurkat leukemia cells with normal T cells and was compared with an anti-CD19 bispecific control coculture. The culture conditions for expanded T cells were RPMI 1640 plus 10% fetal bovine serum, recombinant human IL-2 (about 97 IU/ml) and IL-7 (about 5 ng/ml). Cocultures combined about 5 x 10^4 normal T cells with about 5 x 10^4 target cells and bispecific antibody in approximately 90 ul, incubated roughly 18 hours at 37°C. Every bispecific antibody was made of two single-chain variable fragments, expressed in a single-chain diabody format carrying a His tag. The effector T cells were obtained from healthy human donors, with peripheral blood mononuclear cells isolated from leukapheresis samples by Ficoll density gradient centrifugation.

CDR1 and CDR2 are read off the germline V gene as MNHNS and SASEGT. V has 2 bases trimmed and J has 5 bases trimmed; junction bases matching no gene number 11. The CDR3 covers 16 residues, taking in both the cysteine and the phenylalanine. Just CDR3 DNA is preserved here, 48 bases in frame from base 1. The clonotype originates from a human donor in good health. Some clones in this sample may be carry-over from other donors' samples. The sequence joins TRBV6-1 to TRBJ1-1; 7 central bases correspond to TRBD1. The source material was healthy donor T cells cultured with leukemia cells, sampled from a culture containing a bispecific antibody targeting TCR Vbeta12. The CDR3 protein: CASSESFGQAGTEAFF. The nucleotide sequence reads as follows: TGTGCCAGCAGTGAATCTTTCGGACAGGCGGGGACTGAAGCTTTCTTT.